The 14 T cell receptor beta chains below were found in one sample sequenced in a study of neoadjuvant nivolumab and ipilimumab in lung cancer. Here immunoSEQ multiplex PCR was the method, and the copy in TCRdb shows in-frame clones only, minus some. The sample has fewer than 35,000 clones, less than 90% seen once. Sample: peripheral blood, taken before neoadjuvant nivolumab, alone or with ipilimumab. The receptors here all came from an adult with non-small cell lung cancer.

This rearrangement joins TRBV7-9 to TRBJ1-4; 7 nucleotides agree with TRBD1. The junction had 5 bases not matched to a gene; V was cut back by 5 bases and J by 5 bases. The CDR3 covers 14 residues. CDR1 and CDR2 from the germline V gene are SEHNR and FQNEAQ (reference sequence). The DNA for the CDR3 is TGTGCCAGCAGCCGAGGACAGGAAAATGAAAAACTGTTTTTT. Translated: CASSRGQENEKLFF.

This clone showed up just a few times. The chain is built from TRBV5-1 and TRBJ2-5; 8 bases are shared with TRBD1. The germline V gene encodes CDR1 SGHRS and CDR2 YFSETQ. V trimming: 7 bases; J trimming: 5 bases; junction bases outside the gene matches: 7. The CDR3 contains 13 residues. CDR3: CASFQGARETQYF. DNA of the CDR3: TGCGCCAGCTTCCAGGGGGCCAGGGAGACCCAGTACTTC.

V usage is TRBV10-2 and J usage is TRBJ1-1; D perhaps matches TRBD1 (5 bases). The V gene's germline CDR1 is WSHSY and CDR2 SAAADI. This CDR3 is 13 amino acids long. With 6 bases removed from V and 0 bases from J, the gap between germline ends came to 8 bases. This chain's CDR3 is CASRDNMNTEAFF. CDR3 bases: TGCGCCAGCAGGGACAACATGAACACTGAAGCTTTCTTT.

DNA for the CDR3: TGTGCCAGCCGACCCCAGGGGGGGACGACTGAAGCTTTCTTT. Protein product: CASRPQGGTTEAFF. The rearrangement uses TRBV2 and TRBJ1-1; 7 positions agree with TRBD1. This CDR3 spans 14 amino acids. Germline CDR1 SNHLY, CDR2 FYNNEI. Losses at the gene ends were 8 bases for V and 5 bases for J; bases not matched to a gene: 11.

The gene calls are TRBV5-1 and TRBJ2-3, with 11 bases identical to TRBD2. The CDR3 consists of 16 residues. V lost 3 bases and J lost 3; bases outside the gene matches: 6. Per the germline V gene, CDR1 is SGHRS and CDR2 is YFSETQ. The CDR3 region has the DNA TGCGCCAGCAGCTCCGGAATAGCGGGGGGGACAGATACGCAGTATTTT. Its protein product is CASSSGIAGGTDTQYF.

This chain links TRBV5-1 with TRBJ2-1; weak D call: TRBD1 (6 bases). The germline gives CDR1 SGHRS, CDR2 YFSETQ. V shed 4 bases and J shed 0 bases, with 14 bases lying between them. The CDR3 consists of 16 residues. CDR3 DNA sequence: TGCGCCAGCAGCCCGAGACAGGCTAGCTCCTACAATGAGCAGTTCTTC. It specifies CASSPRQASSYNEQFF.

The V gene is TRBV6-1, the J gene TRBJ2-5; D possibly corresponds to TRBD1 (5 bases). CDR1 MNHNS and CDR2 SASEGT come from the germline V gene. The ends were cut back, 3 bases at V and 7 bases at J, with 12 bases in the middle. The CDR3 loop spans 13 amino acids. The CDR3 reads CASSEQGKGTQYF. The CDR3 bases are TGTGCCAGCAGTGAGCAGGGAAAAGGGACCCAGTACTTC.

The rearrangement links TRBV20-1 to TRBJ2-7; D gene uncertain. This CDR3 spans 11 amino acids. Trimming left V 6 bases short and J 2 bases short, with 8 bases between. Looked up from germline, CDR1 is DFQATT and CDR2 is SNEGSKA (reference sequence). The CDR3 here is CSATRPYEQYF. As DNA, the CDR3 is TGCAGTGCAACAAGGCCCTACGAGCAGTACTTC.

The CDR3 spells CASSQRYNRGRTDTQYF. CDR3 in DNA: TGTGCCAGCAGCCAGCGATATAACAGGGGGCGCACAGATACGCAGTATTTT. This chain links TRBV14 with TRBJ2-3, with TRBD1 matching over 9 bases. The CDR3 is 17 residues long. Germline V gene data show CDR1 as SGHDN and CDR2 as FVKESK. Trimming cost V 3 bases and J 1 base; bases outside gene matches: 8.

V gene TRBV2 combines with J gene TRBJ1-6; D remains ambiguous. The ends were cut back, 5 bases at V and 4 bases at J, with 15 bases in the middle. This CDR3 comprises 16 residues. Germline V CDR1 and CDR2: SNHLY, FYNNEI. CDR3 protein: CASSPRATGYNSPLHF. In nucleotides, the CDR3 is TGTGCCAGCAGTCCCCGGGCCACGGGATATAATTCACCCCTCCACTTT.

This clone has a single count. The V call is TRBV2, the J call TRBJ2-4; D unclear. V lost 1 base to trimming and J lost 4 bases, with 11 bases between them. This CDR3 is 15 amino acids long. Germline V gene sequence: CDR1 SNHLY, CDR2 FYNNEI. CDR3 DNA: TGTGCCAGCAGTGAAGTGGGGATCGCAAAAAACATTCAGTACTTC. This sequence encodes CASSEVGIAKNIQYF.

CDR3 DNA sequence: TGTGCCAGCAGTTCTCCAGGGGGTATTAAGTTCTTC. Amino acid sequence: CASSSPGGIKFF. The rearrangement links TRBV27 to TRBJ2-1, with 7 bases lining up with TRBD1. The CDR3 runs 12 residues. The junction had 8 bases not matched to a gene; V was cut back by 4 bases and J by 14 bases. Germline V gives CDR1 MNHEY, CDR2 SMNVEV (reference sequence).

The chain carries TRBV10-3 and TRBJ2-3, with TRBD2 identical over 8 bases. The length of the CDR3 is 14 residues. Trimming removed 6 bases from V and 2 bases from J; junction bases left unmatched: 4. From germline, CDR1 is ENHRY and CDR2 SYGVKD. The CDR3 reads CAIRAGASTDTQYF. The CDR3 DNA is TGTGCCATCAGAGCGGGGGCCTCCACAGATACGCAGTATTTT.

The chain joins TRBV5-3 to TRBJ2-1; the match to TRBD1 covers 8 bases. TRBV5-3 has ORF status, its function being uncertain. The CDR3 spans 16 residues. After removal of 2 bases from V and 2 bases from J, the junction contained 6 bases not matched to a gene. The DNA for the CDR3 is TGTGCCAGAAGCTTTAGGGGACAGGAAACCTACAATGAGCAGTTCTTC. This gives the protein CARSFRGQETYNEQFF.